The 23 T cell receptor beta chains reported below all come from one sample, sequenced in a study of control samples from healthy donors and cancer patients. Repertoires were generated with immunoSEQ multiplex PCR, while TCRdb's copy carries only in-frame clones and drops some. The sample carries about 120,000 clones, around nine tenths recorded once. Input material: blood. These receptors all come from a man aged 25-45 years in good health.

V and J are TRBV28 and TRBJ2-7; no clear D. The CDR3 has 13 amino acids. Between the trimmed V and J ends, which lost 6 bases and 3 bases, there was a span of 12 bases. The germline CDR1 and CDR2 sequences are MDHEN and SYDVKM. Here the CDR3 reads CASRANSNYEQYV. CDR3 nucleotide sequence: TGTGCCAGCAGGGCGAACAGTAACTACGAGCAGTACGTC.

This chain connects TRBV30 to TRBJ1-6; 8 bases line up with TRBD1. Trimming at V came to 7 bases and at J to 10 bases, leaving 9 bases not matched to a gene. Germline V gene data show CDR1 as GTSNPN and CDR2 as SVGIG (reference sequence). The CDR3 is 13 residues long. DNA of the CDR3: TGTGCCTTGAACCAGGGGGCCAGCTCACCCCTCCACTTT. Encoded protein: CALNQGASSPLHF.

This clone was seen once. The rearrangement links TRBV2 to TRBJ2-7; TRBD2 agrees at 7 bases. CDR3 length: 14 residues. V lost 8 bases to trimming and J lost 6 bases; unmatched junction nucleotides: 13. Germline assignment: CDR1 SNHLY and CDR2 FYNNEI. CDR3 in amino acids: CASFWQRGGGEQYF. The CDR3 nucleotides are TGTGCCAGCTTTTGGCAGCGGGGCGGCGGCGAGCAGTACTTC.

This clone turned up a few times. CDR3 in DNA: TGTGCCAGCAGTTTCGAGATCGGGAACTATGGCTACACCTTC. As protein: CASSFEIGNYGYTF. This sequence joins TRBV6-5 and TRBJ1-2, with unresolved D. The CDR3 has 14 amino acids. Germline V lookup: CDR1 MNHEY, CDR2 SVGAGI. The germline V and J ends were trimmed by 4 bases and 2 bases, with 11 bases remaining between them.

This clone was counted a single time. The chain couples TRBV5-1 to TRBJ2-2; D unclear. V was shortened by 1 base and J by 5 bases, with 18 bases between the two germline ends. The CDR3 consists of 17 residues. Germline loops: CDR1 SGHRS, CDR2 YFSETQ. The CDR3, as DNA: TGCGCCAGCAGCTTGAGATTGCCTCCCTGGGGTACCGGGGAGCTGTTTTTT. This codes for CASSLRLPPWGTGELFF.

The V and J genes are TRBV7-2 and TRBJ2-7; D is possibly TRBD1 or TRBD2 (7 bases each). V shed 4 bases and J shed 5 bases, with 12 bases lying between them. The CDR3 extends over 13 amino acids. Germline CDR1 and CDR2: SGHTA and FQGNSA. CDR3 DNA sequence: TGTGCCAGCAGCTCTCAGGGGGGGAACGAGCAGTACTTC. It is translated as CASSSQGGNEQYF. Full variable domain (missing parts from reference TRBV7-2 and TRBJ2-7): GAGVSQSPSNKVTEKGKDVELRCDPISGHTALYWYRQSLGQGLEFLIYFQGNSAPDKSGLPSDRFSAERTGGSVSTLTIQRTQQEDSAVYLCASSSQGGNEQYFGPGTRLTVT.

The chain recombines TRBV5-6 with TRBJ1-5; D is undetermined. The V gene's germline CDR1 is SGHDT and CDR2 YYEEEE. V gave up 4 bases and J gave up 4 bases, with 15 bases separating them. CDR3 size: 15 residues. The CDR3 coding sequence is TGTGCCAGCAGCCCCACCGGGTCCCCTAATCAGCCCCAGCATTTT. This sequence encodes CASSPTGSPNQPQHF. Using reference TRBV5-6 and TRBJ1-5 for the parts outside the CDR3, the full variable domain is DAGVTQSPTHLIKTRGQQVTLRCSPKSGHDTVSWYQQALGQGPQFIFQYYEEEERQRGNFPDRFSGHQFPNYSSELNVNALLLGDSALYLCASSPTGSPNQPQHFGDGTRLSIL.

J is TRBJ1-3 and V is TRBV5-1; D possibly corresponds to TRBD1 (5 bases). The CDR3 totals 15 residues. From germline, CDR1 is SGHRS and CDR2 YFSETQ. V lost 0 bases and J 3 bases, leaving 10 bases between the germline ends. CDR3 coding DNA: TGCGCCAGCAGCTTGGCAGGGAGAGGTGGAAACACCATATATTTT. Translated: CASSLAGRGGNTIYF.

J is TRBJ1-5 and V is TRBV4-2, with D uncertain. The CDR3 length is 15 residues. The V and J ends lost 1 base and 0 bases respectively, with 7 bases between them. Looked up from germline, CDR1 is LGHNA and CDR2 is YNFKEQ. The CDR3 region is CASSQVENSNQPQHF. For the CDR3, the DNA is TGTGCCAGCAGCCAAGTAGAGAATAGCAATCAGCCCCAGCATTTT.

The chain joins TRBV6-4 to TRBJ1-2; unclear D gene. CDR3 size: 13 residues. Germline loops: CDR1 MRHNA, CDR2 SNTAGT. Trimming removed 0 bases from V and 5 bases from J, with 7 bases in between. CDR3 loop: CASSDSIGYGYTF. The CDR3 DNA is TGTGCCAGCAGTGACTCGATCGGATATGGCTACACCTTC.

The chain joins TRBV7-6 to TRBJ2-5; no clear D. Germline V gene data show CDR1 as SGHVS and CDR2 as FNYEAQ. The CDR3 is 15 residues long. Trimming removed 1 base from V and 1 base from J, with 10 bases in between. The chain's CDR3 is CASSLDSSVQETQYF. DNA of the CDR3: TGTGCCAGCAGCTTAGACAGCAGCGTCCAAGAGACCCAGTACTTC.

The table lists this clone with a count of one. The chain is built from TRBV4-2 and TRBJ1-2, with 11 bases identical to TRBD1. Germline trimming cut 4 bases from V and 8 bases from J; bases unmatched to any gene: 3. This CDR3 spans 13 amino acids. CDR1 LGHNA and CDR2 YNFKEQ come from the germline V gene. The CDR3 sequence: CASSRGTGGGYTF. Written as DNA, the CDR3 is TGTGCCAGCAGCCGTGGGACAGGGGGAGGCTACACCTTC.

The chain employs TRBV3-1 (or the pseudogene TRBV3-2) and TRBJ1-6, with D hard to call. The V end was cut by 4 bases, the J end by 7 bases, with 11 bases between. CDR1 is LGHDT and CDR2 is YNNKEL in the germline V gene (reference sequence). This CDR3 contains 14 residues. The CDR3 protein is CASSPIKGNSPLHF. In DNA form, the CDR3 reads TGTGCCAGCAGCCCAATAAAAGGGAATTCACCCCTCCACTTT.

The chain has TRBV24-1 and TRBJ1-5, with D hard to call. Germline-derived CDR1 and CDR2 are KGHDR and SFDVKD. Trimming took off 2 bases at V and 3 bases at J, with 1 base between the two ends. The CDR3 has 12 amino acids. CDR3 nucleotides: TGTGCCACCAGTGATTACAATCAGCCCCAGCATTTT. Translation: CATSDYNQPQHF.

The chain links TRBV5-1 to TRBJ1-2; no firm D call. Germline loops: CDR1 SGHRS, CDR2 YFSETQ. The CDR3 has 14 amino acids. Trimming took off 0 bases at V and 7 bases at J, with 13 bases between the two ends. CDR3 bases: TGCGCCAGCAGCTTGGAGCAGGACCTGCGTGGCTACACCTTC. This encodes CASSLEQDLRGYTF.

This rearrangement joins TRBV19 to TRBJ1-5, with 10 bases matching TRBD1. Germline CDR1 is LNHDA and CDR2 is SQIVND (reference sequence). The J segment lost 5 bases and the V segment lost 9 bases, leaving 13 bases of the junction unmatched. The length of the CDR3 is 16 residues. CDR3 nucleotide sequence: TGTGCCAGCAACACACCGGGACAGGGGAACTATCAGCCCCAGCATTTT. This gives the protein CASNTPGQGNYQPQHF.

J is TRBJ2-7 and V is TRBV19; 9 bases map to TRBD2. CDR3 length: 17 residues. CDR1 LNHDA and CDR2 SQIVND come from the germline V gene (reference sequence). Losses at the gene ends were 7 bases for V and 0 bases for J; bases not matched to a gene: 13. The CDR3 nucleotides read TGTGCCAGTACCCTAACGGCTAGCGGGGCGAGCTCCTACGAGCAGTACTTC. As protein: CASTLTASGASSYEQYF.

The chain has TRBV18 and TRBJ2-3, with TRBD1 matching over 9 bases. V shed 3 bases and J 4 bases; nucleotides not matched to a gene: 2. This CDR3 is 14 amino acids long. The germline V gene has CDR1 KGHSH and CDR2 LQKENI. CDR3 sequence: CASSPGQGADTQYF. Written as DNA, the CDR3 is TGTGCCAGCTCACCGGGACAGGGAGCAGATACGCAGTATTTT.

This clone has only a few counts. A single base is all that separates this from a far larger clone, so a read error is likely. This sample includes further DNA sequences coding for the same CDR3. The rearrangement uses TRBV4-1 and TRBJ1-2; 9 bases are shared with TRBD1. There are 16 residues in the CDR3. Per the germline V gene, CDR1 is MGHRA and CDR2 is YSYEKL. V shed 1 base and J 8 bases; nucleotides not matched to a gene: 11. The CDR3 loop is CASSQGWGGQGEGYTF. The DNA for the CDR3 is TGCGCCAGCAGCCAAGGGTGGGGGGGACAGGGTGAAGGCTACACCTTC.

CDR3 sequence: CASSFSNRATNEKLFF. The CDR3 DNA reads TGTGCCAGCAGCTTTTCCAACAGGGCAACTAATGAAAAACTGTTTTTT. The V and J genes are TRBV7-2 and TRBJ1-4; D may be TRBD1 (6 bases). This CDR3 is 16 amino acids long. Per germline, CDR1 SGHTA and CDR2 FQGNSA. V was cut by 3 bases and J by 0 bases, with 11 bases left in between.

J is TRBJ1-1 and V is TRBV4-2; D ambiguous. CDR3 length: 13 residues. The germline V gene encodes CDR1 LGHNA and CDR2 YNFKEQ. Trimming pared 0 bases from V and 11 bases from J, leaving 13 bases between. CDR3 sequence: CASSQEIVGHAFF. The DNA for the CDR3 is TGTGCCAGCAGCCAAGAAATTGTGGGCCACGCTTTCTTT.

This clone came up a few times. The chain uses TRBV2 and TRBJ1-6, with a tentative D call TRBD1 (5 bases). The germline CDR1 and CDR2 sequences are SNHLY and FYNNEI. With 6 bases removed from V and 9 bases from J, the gap between germline ends came to 18 bases. The CDR3 covers 15 residues. This CDR3 is CASSVGEGGGSPLHF. Here the CDR3 DNA reads TGTGCCAGCAGCGTAGGAGAGGGCGGGGGTTCACCCCTCCACTTT.

The chain is built from TRBV18 and TRBJ1-1; perhaps TRBD1 as D (5 bases). Germline CDR1 is KGHSH and CDR2 is LQKENI. The CDR3 sequence is 11 residues long. Deletions cut 4 bases from V and 5 bases from J, with 5 bases between. CDR3 in amino acids: CASSRQTEAFF. The CDR3 DNA is TGTGCCAGCTCACGACAGACTGAAGCTTTCTTT.